The 11 T cell receptor beta chains below come from one sample, sequenced in a study of cytomegalovirus exposure and HLA in healthy donors. In the PCR, 60 Vbeta and 13 Jbeta primers were used. Generated by immunoSEQ multiplex PCR, the TCRdb table keeps only in-frame clones and is missing some. The repertoire has 120,000 or so clones, approximately 80% of them found once; the top ten carry 0.24%. The sample consisted of PBMCs. Every receptor here comes from a man in his fifties or sixties in good health and CMV-seronegative.

The V call is TRBV5-1, the J call TRBJ1-2, with D tentatively TRBD1 (6 bases). The CDR3 contains 13 residues. CDR1 is SGHRS and CDR2 is YFSETQ in the germline V gene. V lost 3 bases and J 7 bases, leaving 13 bases between the germline ends. This chain's CDR3 is CASSSQGRGGYTF. The CDR3 bases are TGCGCCAGCAGCTCACAGGGTCGGGGTGGCTACACCTTC.

The genes are TRBV7-9 and TRBJ2-2, with 7 bases identical to TRBD2. This CDR3 has 14 amino acids. Unmatched junction bases numbered 9, after V lost 10 bases and J lost 4 bases. Looked up from germline, CDR1 is SEHNR and CDR2 is FQNEAQ (reference sequence). CDR3 DNA: TGTGCCAATTTAGCGGGTGGGAGCACCGGGGAGCTGTTTTTT. As protein: CANLAGGSTGELFF.

This chain uses TRBV6-5 with TRBJ1-2; 9 bases line up with TRBD1. V gave up 4 bases and J gave up 6 bases; unmatched junction bases: 3. The CDR3 has 13 amino acids. Germline CDR1 reads MNHEY; CDR2 reads SVGAGI. The CDR3 reads CASSSDRGNGYTF. The CDR3 DNA is TGTGCCAGCAGTTCGGACAGGGGTAATGGCTACACCTTC.

This clone was counted between two and nine times. J is TRBJ1-1 and V is TRBV29-1; TRBD1 is a possible D gene (5 bases). Trimming removed 3 bases at V and 4 bases at J, with 12 bases between. This CDR3 has 13 residues. CDR1 SQVTM and CDR2 ANQGSEA come from the germline V gene. The CDR3 protein is CSVEKQVGTEAFF. CDR3 nucleotides: TGCAGCGTTGAGAAACAGGTTGGCACTGAAGCTTTCTTT.

The chain uses TRBV30 and TRBJ1-2; D perhaps matches TRBD1 (6 bases). CDR3 length equals 13 residues. CDR1 is GTSNPN, CDR2 SVGIG, per germline (reference sequence). The V end was cut by 4 bases, the J end by 8 bases, with 17 bases between. The CDR3 is CAWNGTPGRGYTF. In nucleotides, the CDR3 is TGTGCCTGGAACGGGACACCTGGCCGGGGCTACACCTTC. The full variable domain, in which reference TRBV30 and TRBJ1-2 provide the parts outside the CDR3, is SQTIHQWPATLVQPVGSPLSLECTVEGTSNPNLYWYRQAAGRGLQLLFYSVGIGQISSEVPQNLSASRPQDRQFILSSKKLLLSDSGFYLCAWNGTPGRGYTFGSGTRLTVV.

This clone came up a few times. V and J are TRBV5-1 and TRBJ2-5; D possibly corresponds to TRBD2 (6 bases). Trimming took 0 bases from V and 5 from J, leaving 11 bases between them. CDR1 SGHRS and CDR2 YFSETQ come from the germline V gene. CDR3 size: 14 residues. The CDR3 here is CASSLVGGDETQYF. CDR3 DNA sequence: TGCGCCAGCAGCTTGGTCGGAGGGGACGAGACCCAGTACTTC.

The V and J genes are TRBV11-3 and TRBJ2-1, with D possibly being TRBD2 (6 bases). The germline V and J ends were trimmed by 5 bases and 10 bases, with 15 bases remaining between them. Per the germline V gene, CDR1 is SGHNT and CDR2 is YENEEA. The CDR3 is 13 residues long. The CDR3 loop is CASSREGLGEQFF. The CDR3 DNA reads as TGTGCCAGCAGCCGAGAGGGACTTGGGGAGCAGTTCTTC.

The chain has TRBV29-1 and TRBJ2-2; maybe TRBD1 (6 bases). The CDR3 consists of 17 residues. CDR1 and CDR2 (germline): SQVTM, ANQGSEA. V was shortened by 4 bases and J by 0 bases, with 18 bases between the two germline ends. CDR3 sequence reads: CSVVFFRQASNTGELFF. Here the CDR3 DNA reads TGCAGCGTTGTCTTTTTCCGACAGGCTTCGAACACCGGGGAGCTGTTTTTT.

The chain joins TRBV5-4 to TRBJ1-5; 9 bases line up with TRBD1. This CDR3 comprises 17 residues. The V gene end was trimmed by 2 bases and the J gene end by 0 bases; junction bases not matched to a gene: 6. Looked up from germline, CDR1 is SGHNT and CDR2 is YYREEE (reference sequence). CDR3 in DNA: TGTGCCAGCAGCTTCGGGACAGGGATGAATAGCAATCAGCCCCAGCATTTT. Its protein product is CASSFGTGMNSNQPQHF.

The chain's CDR3 is CASSSSGTPREAFF. In DNA, the CDR3 is TGTGCCAGCAGCTCTTCCGGGACACCCCGTGAAGCTTTCTTT. The gene calls are TRBV13 and TRBJ1-1, with a weak D call TRBD1 (6 bases). The CDR3 consists of 14 residues. V was clipped by 4 bases and J by 7 bases, with 16 bases between them. Germline V gene lookup returns CDR1 PRHDT and CDR2 FYEKMQ (reference sequence).

This clone came up a few times. The chain carries TRBV5-4 and TRBJ2-3; D might be TRBD2 (6 bases). The germline gives CDR1 SGHNT, CDR2 YYREEE (reference sequence). The CDR3 covers 12 residues. The V and J ends lost 0 bases and 10 bases respectively, with 9 bases between them. The CDR3 DNA reads TGTGCCAGCAGCTTGGAAAGACTAGCGCAGTATTTT. It yields the protein CASSLERLAQYF.